One and the same sample provided the 27 T cell receptor beta chains below, sequenced in a study of a mutant IDH1 vaccine in newly diagnosed glioma (dated by TCRdb to about 2021). Libraries were made using the immunoSEQ multiplex PCR assay. The table was pulled from immuneACCESS by TCRdb, which kept in-frame rearrangements only. Such tables lose some clones; where checked, under half of the loss comes from unresolved V genes, and the rest has no known cause. Here the sample has approximately 43,000 clones; about four fifths occur a single time. The ten most abundant clones make up roughly 6.2% of the sample. The sample's time point label, in plain terms: week 23, last vaccination. Every vaccine dose consisted of 300 ug of a 20-mer mutant IDH1 peptide in Montanide, administered subcutaneously together with topical imiquimod. These receptors lack a known antigen. Specimen: PBMCs, collected from a glioma patient whose treatment included an IDH1 peptide vaccine. These receptors were taken from a woman aged 40 to 50 with glioma. Some clones in this sample may be carry-over from other donors' samples.

The DNA of the CDR3 is TGCGCCAGCAGCAGCCGGGACAGTCCTCTGGTGGAGACCCAGTACTTC. Amino acid sequence: CASSSRDSPLVETQYF. This chain links TRBV4-1 with TRBJ2-5; 7 bases line up with TRBD1. Trimming cost V 5 bases and J 5 bases; bases outside gene matches: 14. The CDR3 is 16 residues long. In germline, CDR1 is MGHRA, CDR2 YSYEKL.

V gene TRBV5-6 combines with J gene TRBJ1-1; unclear D gene. V was cut by 3 bases and J by 4 bases, with 16 bases left in between. The germline V gene encodes CDR1 SGHDT and CDR2 YYEEEE. This CDR3 region has 15 residues. DNA of the CDR3: TGTGCCAGCAGCTACCTAGGAGACCTGAGCACTGAAGCTTTCTTT. It yields the protein CASSYLGDLSTEAFF.

This chain connects TRBV7-9 to TRBJ1-2; D perhaps matches TRBD1 (5 bases). Germline V gene data show CDR1 as SEHNR and CDR2 as FQNEAQ (reference sequence). This CDR3 region has 16 residues. The V end was cut by 5 bases, the J end by 0 bases, with 16 bases between. CDR3 DNA: TGTGCCAGCAGCCAAGGGGTTTACGCAACTAACTATGGCTACACCTTC. This gives the protein CASSQGVYATNYGYTF.

The chain links TRBV5-3 to TRBJ1-2, with D perhaps TRBD1 (6 bases). TRBV5-3 is annotated as an ORF whose role is uncertain. The CDR3 contains 13 residues. With 4 bases removed from V and 8 bases from J, the gap between germline ends came to 15 bases. CDR3 in amino acids: CARSVSGGLGYTF. The CDR3 coding sequence is TGTGCCAGAAGCGTGTCTGGGGGGCTGGGCTACACCTTC.

The chain couples TRBV20-1 to TRBJ2-7; D not resolved. The CDR3 runs 11 residues. CDR1 and CDR2 from the germline V gene are DFQATT and SNEGSKA (reference sequence). V was cut by 5 bases and J by 4 bases, with 9 bases left in between. The CDR3 loop reads CSADSPYEQYF. The CDR3 DNA reads TGCAGTGCTGATTCCCCGTACGAGCAGTACTTC.

The chain combines TRBV25-1 with TRBJ2-1; D is uncertain. The CDR3 has 14 residues. The V and J ends lost 6 bases and 6 bases respectively, with 15 bases between them. The germline gives CDR1 MGHDK, CDR2 SYGVNS. CDR3 DNA: TGTGCCAGCAGGAGCCGCTTGAGGCGCAATGAGCAGTTCTTC. Its translation: CASRSRLRRNEQFF.

V is TRBV4-2 and J is TRBJ1-4, with D uncertain. Germline V gene lookup returns CDR1 LGHNA and CDR2 YNFKEQ. This CDR3 is built from 14 residues. Deletions cut 3 bases from V and 3 bases from J, with 8 bases between. CDR3 residues: CASSQGSSNEKLFF. In DNA, the CDR3 is TGTGCCAGCAGCCAGGGGAGTTCTAATGAAAAACTGTTTTTT.

The sample holds a few counts of this clone. The V gene is TRBV7-9, the J gene TRBJ1-1; 8 bases agree with TRBD1. The trim removed 6 bases at V and 4 bases at J, leaving 13 bases unmatched. This CDR3 comprises 16 residues. Germline CDR1 SEHNR, CDR2 FQNEAQ (reference sequence). CDR3 bases: TGTGCCAGCAGAGGGGGGGCAGGGGGCGCCGGCACTGAAGCTTTCTTT. This sequence encodes CASRGGAGGAGTEAFF.

The chain combines TRBV2 with TRBJ1-1; possible D gene TRBD1, 5 bases. The CDR3 consists of 15 residues. V lost 3 bases, J lost 0 bases, and 11 bases lay in between. Germline lookup yields CDR1 SNHLY and CDR2 FYNNEI. CDR3 DNA sequence: TGTGCCAGCAGTGAGGCAGGGAACTTGAACACTGAAGCTTTCTTT. It is translated as CASSEAGNLNTEAFF.

This clone was seen more than once but under ten times. The chain uses TRBV5-1 and TRBJ1-1, with 9 bases fitting TRBD1. This CDR3 is 16 amino acids long. The V gene's germline CDR1 is SGHRS and CDR2 YFSETQ. V lost 2 bases and J lost 11; bases outside the gene matches: 16. The CDR3 nucleotides are TGCGCCAGCAGCTTCGGGACAGGGTTTGTGCTGTCGGAGGCTTTCTTT. Translation gives CASSFGTGFVLSEAFF.

The V gene is TRBV4-2, the J gene TRBJ1-3, with D possibly matching TRBD1 (5 bases). The CDR3 loop spans 18 amino acids. Germline loops: CDR1 LGHNA, CDR2 YNFKEQ. The V end was cut by 2 bases, the J end by 0 bases, with 17 bases between. The CDR3 DNA sequence: TGTGCCAGCAGCCAAACATCGGGGGTAAGGGACTCTGGAAACACCATATATTTT. Translation: CASSQTSGVRDSGNTIYF.

The chain recombines TRBV19 with TRBJ1-2; the D gene is possibly TRBD1 (6 bases). Trimming stripped 5 bases from V and 4 bases from J, with 11 bases between. The germline CDR1 and CDR2 sequences are LNHDA and SQIVND (reference sequence). The length of the CDR3 is 13 residues. CDR3 bases: TGTGCCAGTAGTTGGGGGCCCAGCTATGGCTACACCTTC. The encoded protein is CASSWGPSYGYTF. The variable domain in full, completed from reference TRBV19 and TRBJ1-2, reads DGGITQSPKYLFRKEGQNVTLSCEQNLNHDAMYWYRQDPGQGLRLIYYSQIVNDFQKGDIAEGYSVSREKKESFPLTVTSAQKNPTAFYLCASSWGPSYGYTFGSGTRLTVV.

The CDR3 sequence is CSVEGTAFF. CDR3 in DNA: TGCAGCGTTGAAGGGACAGCTTTCTTT. The genes are TRBV29-1 and TRBJ1-1, with D unclear. V gave up 1 base and J gave up 10 bases, with 4 bases separating them. The CDR3 is made up of 9 amino acids. Germline CDR1 SQVTM, CDR2 ANQGSEA.

This clone was counted a single time. The chain joins TRBV7-9 to TRBJ2-3; a possible D gene is TRBD1 (5 bases). Germline V gene lookup returns CDR1 SEHNR and CDR2 FQNEAQ (reference sequence). Trimming shortened V by 1 base and J by 2 bases, and 13 bases separated the two germline ends. This CDR3 has 16 amino acids. This CDR3 reads CASSLGTNYYTDTQYF. The CDR3 nucleotides are TGTGCCAGCAGCTTAGGGACAAATTATTACACAGATACGCAGTATTTT.

V and J are TRBV5-4 and TRBJ2-5; no clear D gene. This CDR3 contains 12 residues. The germline gives CDR1 SGHNT, CDR2 YYREEE (reference sequence). The V and J ends lost 4 bases and 7 bases respectively, with 11 bases between them. In nucleotides, the CDR3 is TGTGCCAGCAGCCCAATAAGAGGGACCCAGTACTTC. Translated: CASSPIRGTQYF.

This chain joins TRBV15 and TRBJ2-1; no definite D call. This CDR3 contains 13 residues. Germline V gives CDR1 LNHNV, CDR2 YYDKDF (reference sequence). V shed 0 bases and J shed 6 bases, with 6 bases lying between them. The CDR3 region is CATSRDPLNEQFF. CDR3 bases: TGTGCCACCAGCAGAGATCCCCTCAATGAGCAGTTCTTC.

The V gene is TRBV7-2, the J gene TRBJ2-3; 11 nucleotides align to TRBD2. Trimming at V came to 4 bases and at J to 2 bases, leaving 11 bases not matched to a gene. This CDR3 has 18 residues. CDR1 and CDR2 from the germline V gene are SGHTA and FQGNSA. DNA of the CDR3: TGTGCCAGCAGCTCCACGGGACTAGCGGATTTTTACACAGATACGCAGTATTTT. It is translated as CASSSTGLADFYTDTQYF.

The chain is built from TRBV5-4 and TRBJ2-7; D gene unclear. Germline CDR1 is SGHNT and CDR2 is YYREEE (reference sequence). The V and J ends lost 2 bases and 3 bases respectively, with 12 bases between them. This CDR3 is built from 14 residues. As DNA, the CDR3 is TGTGCCAGCAGCTTAAGGTCCGGGCTCTACGAGCAGTACTTC. Its protein is CASSLRSGLYEQYF.

CDR3 sequence: CAISEPHTDTQYF. DNA for the CDR3: TGTGCCATCAGTGAACCCCACACAGATACGCAGTATTTT. The chain uses TRBV10-3 and TRBJ2-3; D remains unclear. V was cut by 3 bases and J by 2 bases, with 6 bases left in between. This CDR3 is 13 amino acids long. Germline V gives CDR1 ENHRY, CDR2 SYGVKD.

This chain links TRBV7-2 with TRBJ1-1; D gene ambiguous. Looked up from germline, CDR1 is SGHTA and CDR2 is FQGNSA. V was pared by 1 base and J by 0 bases, with 6 bases between. The CDR3 contains 14 residues. The CDR3 nucleotides read TGTGCCAGCAGCTTAGATAGCATGAACACTGAAGCTTTCTTT. Protein: CASSLDSMNTEAFF. The full variable domain, with the rest looked up from reference TRBV7-2 and TRBJ1-1, is GAGVSQSPSNKVTEKGKDVELRCDPISGHTALYWYRQSLGQGLEFLIYFQGNSAPDKSGLPSDRFSAERTGGSVSTLTIQRTQQEDSAVYLCASSLDSMNTEAFFGQGTRLTVV.

The chain employs TRBV28 and TRBJ1-5; weak D call: TRBD1 (5 bases). The CDR3 covers 15 residues. V lost 4 bases and J lost 5, with 15 bases in between. In germline, CDR1 is MDHEN, CDR2 SYDVKM. CDR3 amino acids: CASSSSGTGYQPQHF. The CDR3 DNA reads TGTGCCAGCAGTTCGTCCGGGACGGGCTATCAGCCCCAGCATTTT.

This clone was seen more than once but under ten times. V and J are TRBV28 and TRBJ2-7, with D unclear. Looked up from germline, CDR1 is MDHEN and CDR2 is SYDVKM. The CDR3 consists of 12 residues. The V gene lost 6 bases and the J gene lost 8 bases, with 14 bases spanning the gap. CDR3 sequence: CASSPPGRKQYF. In DNA, the CDR3 is TGTGCCAGCAGCCCTCCCGGTCGTAAGCAGTACTTC.

The rearrangement links TRBV4-1 to TRBJ1-6; 7 bases align to TRBD1. Losses at the gene ends were 0 bases for V and 8 bases for J; bases not matched to a gene: 10. The CDR3 is 17 amino acids. The germline CDR1 and CDR2 sequences are MGHRA and YSYEKL. CDR3 bases: TGCGCCAGCAGCCAAGATCTTCTGAGGGGGCGGGATTCACCCCTCCACTTT. Its protein product is CASSQDLLRGRDSPLHF.

The genes are TRBV5-1 and TRBJ2-7; TRBD2 is a possible D gene (6 bases). Per germline, CDR1 SGHRS and CDR2 YFSETQ. This CDR3 contains 17 residues. V was shortened by 4 bases and J by 4 bases, with 24 bases between the two germline ends. The CDR3 DNA follows: TGCGCCAGCAGCATGGAGGGATCCGGGACCCTCCTTTACGAGCAGTACTTC. This sequence encodes CASSMEGSGTLLYEQYF.

This clone has only a few counts. The chain carries TRBV27 and TRBJ1-1; D perhaps matches TRBD1 (5 bases). The length of the CDR3 is 14 residues. Trimming removed 2 bases from V and 5 bases from J, with 12 bases in between. CDR1 MNHEY and CDR2 SMNVEV come from the germline V gene (reference sequence). For the CDR3, the DNA is TGTGCCAGCAGTTTAAAGGCAGGGCGGACTGAAGCTTTCTTT. Translating gives CASSLKAGRTEAFF.

This chain connects TRBV5-4 to TRBJ2-1; D call uncertain. Trimming pared 1 base from V and 6 bases from J, leaving 11 bases between. This CDR3 region has 14 residues. Per germline, CDR1 SGHNT and CDR2 YYREEE (reference sequence). The chain's CDR3 is CASSLSPAPNEQFF. The CDR3 DNA reads as TGTGCCAGCAGCTTGTCCCCAGCCCCCAATGAGCAGTTCTTC. The full variable domain, its missing parts supplied by reference TRBV5-4 and TRBJ2-1, is ETGVTQSPTHLIKTRGQQVTLRCSSQSGHNTVSWYQQALGQGPQFIFQYYREEENGRGNFPPRFSGLQFPNYSSELNVNALELDDSALYLCASSLSPAPNEQFFGPGTRLTVL.

The chain's CDR3 is CASSSDLGASYEQYF. The CDR3 DNA follows: TGTGCCAGCAGCTCGGACTTGGGGGCATCCTACGAGCAGTACTTC. V is TRBV7-9 and J is TRBJ2-7; D might be TRBD1 (6 bases). This CDR3 has 15 amino acids. Germline CDR1 is SEHNR and CDR2 is FQNEAQ (reference sequence). Deletions cut 4 bases from V and 1 base from J, with 14 bases between. Variable domain in full (rest from reference TRBV7-9 and TRBJ2-7): DTGVSQNPRHKITKRGQNVTFRCDPISEHNRLYWYRQTLGQGPEFLTYFQNEAQLEKSRLLSDRFSAERPKGSFSTLEIQRTEQGDSAMYLCASSSDLGASYEQYFGPGTRLTVT.